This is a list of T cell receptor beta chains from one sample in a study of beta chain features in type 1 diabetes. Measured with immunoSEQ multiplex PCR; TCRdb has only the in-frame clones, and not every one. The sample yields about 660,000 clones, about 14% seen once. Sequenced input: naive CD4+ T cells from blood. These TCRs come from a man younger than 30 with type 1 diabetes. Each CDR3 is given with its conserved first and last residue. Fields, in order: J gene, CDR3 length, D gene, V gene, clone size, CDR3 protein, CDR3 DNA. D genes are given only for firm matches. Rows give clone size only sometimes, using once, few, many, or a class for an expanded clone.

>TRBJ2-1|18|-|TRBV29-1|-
CSVDKFARGRKDYNEQFF
TGCAGCGTTGACAAATTTGCCCGGGGGCGAAAGGACTACAATGAGCAGTTCTTC
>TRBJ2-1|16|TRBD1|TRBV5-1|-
CASSREPMTGGYEQFF
TGCGCCAGCAGCAGGGAACCTATGACAGGGGGATATGAGCAGTTCTTC
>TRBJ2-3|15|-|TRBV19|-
CASSMSLLSTDTQYF
TGTGCCAGTAGTATGTCCCTTCTTAGCACAGATACGCAGTATTTT
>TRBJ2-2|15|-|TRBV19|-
CASSLRGPNTGELFF
TGTGCCAGTAGCCTCAGGGGCCCCAACACCGGGGAGCTGTTTTTT
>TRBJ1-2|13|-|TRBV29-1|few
CSVTDFNNYGYTF
TGCAGCGTCACAGACTTTAATAACTATGGCTACACCTTC
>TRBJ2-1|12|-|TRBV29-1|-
CSVGVIDTHQFF
TGCAGCGTTGGGGTTATTGACACCCATCAGTTCTTC
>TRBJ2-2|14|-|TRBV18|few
CASSPTSNTGELFF
TGTGCCAGCTCCCCGACATCGAACACCGGGGAGCTGTTTTTT
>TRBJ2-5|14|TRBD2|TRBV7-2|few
CASRDPGLGETQYF
TGTGCCAGCAGGGACCCGGGACTAGGAGAGACCCAGTACTTC
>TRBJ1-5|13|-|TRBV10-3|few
CAIAGDYNQPQHF
TGTGCCATTGCGGGGGATTACAATCAGCCCCAGCATTTT
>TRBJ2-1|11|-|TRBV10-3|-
CAISESLGLFF
TGTGCCATCAGTGAGTCTTTAGGTTTGTTCTTC
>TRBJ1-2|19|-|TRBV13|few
CASSLWVGTTTPRSDGYTF
TGTGCCAGCAGCTTATGGGTGGGGACTACCACTCCCCGATCGGACGGCTACACCTTC
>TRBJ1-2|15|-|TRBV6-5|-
CASSYSQSGFYGYTF
TGTGCCAGCAGTTACTCCCAGTCTGGGTTCTATGGCTACACCTTC
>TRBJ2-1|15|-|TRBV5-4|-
CASSLIQASYNEQFF
TGTGCCAGCAGCTTAATACAGGCCTCCTACAATGAGCAGTTCTTC
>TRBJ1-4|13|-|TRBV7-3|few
CASSLYSGEKLFF
TGTGCCAGCAGCTTGTACTCAGGGGAAAAACTGTTTTTT
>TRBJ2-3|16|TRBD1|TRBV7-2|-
CASSYRGLSGTDTQYF
TGTGCCAGCAGCTACAGGGGCCTGTCGGGCACAGATACGCAGTATTTT
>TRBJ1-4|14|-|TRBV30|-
CAWTEGATNEKLFF
TGTGCCTGGACCGAGGGAGCAACTAATGAAAAACTGTTTTTT
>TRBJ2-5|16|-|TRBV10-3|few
CAISETLSGTQETQYF
TGTGCCATCAGTGAAACCCTTTCCGGAACTCAAGAGACCCAGTACTTC
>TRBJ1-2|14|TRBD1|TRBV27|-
CASSLVGQAYGYTF
TGTGCCAGCAGTTTAGTGGGACAGGCTTATGGCTACACCTTC
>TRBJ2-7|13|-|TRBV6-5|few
CASSYPPTYEQYF
TGTGCCAGCAGTTATCCCCCTACCTACGAGCAGTACTTC
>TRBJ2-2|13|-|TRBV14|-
CASSQGSTGELFF
TGTGCCAGCAGCCAAGGTTCCACCGGGGAGCTGTTTTTT
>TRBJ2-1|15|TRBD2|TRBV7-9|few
CASSWTSGRAGKQFF
TGTGCCAGCAGCTGGACTAGCGGGAGGGCCGGGAAGCAGTTCTTC
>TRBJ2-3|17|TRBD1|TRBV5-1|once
CASSLTPSGGSTDTQYF
TGCGCCAGCAGCTTGACACCCTCAGGGGGTTCCACAGATACGCAGTATTTT
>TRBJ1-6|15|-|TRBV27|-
CASSLTVSGDSPLHF
TGTGCCAGCAGTCTCACCGTAAGTGGTGATTCACCCCTCCACTTT
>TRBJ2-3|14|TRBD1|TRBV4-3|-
CASSKGQGGDTQYF
TGCGCCAGCAGCAAGGGACAGGGAGGAGATACGCAGTATTTT
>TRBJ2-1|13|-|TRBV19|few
CASTQDGYNEQFF
TGTGCCAGTACCCAGGACGGATACAATGAGCAGTTCTTC
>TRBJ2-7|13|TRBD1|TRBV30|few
CAWSQGQLYEQYF
TGTGCCTGGAGTCAGGGACAGCTCTACGAGCAGTACTTC
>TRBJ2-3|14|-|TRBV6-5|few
CASTRKPTTDTQYF
TGTGCCAGCACCAGGAAACCCACCACAGATACGCAGTATTTT
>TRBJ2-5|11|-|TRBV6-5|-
CASIEGETQYF
TGTGCCAGCATCGAAGGAGAGACCCAGTACTTC
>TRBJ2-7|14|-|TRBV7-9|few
CASRIRDSAYEQYF
TGTGCCAGCAGGATCCGGGACTCTGCCTACGAGCAGTACTTC
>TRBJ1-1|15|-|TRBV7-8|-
CASSGGTPMNTEAFF
TGTGCCAGCAGTGGAGGGACTCCCATGAACACTGAAGCTTTCTTT
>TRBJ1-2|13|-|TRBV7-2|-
CASSSGTDYGYTF
TGTGCCAGCAGCAGTGGGACGGACTATGGCTACACCTTC
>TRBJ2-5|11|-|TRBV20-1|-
CSASREETQYF
TGCAGTGCTAGTAGGGAGGAGACCCAGTACTTC